Following are 14 T cell receptor beta chains from one sample sequenced in a study of early T cells in non-severe SARS-CoV-2 infection. TCRdb passed the 5' RACE reads through MiXCR, listing each CDR3 protein once. The profile shows some 61,000 distinct CDR3 sequences, over 7% of them singletons. The sample was whole blood. The receptors stem from an adult who was a healthcare worker with PCR-confirmed SARS-CoV-2 infection or an uninfected control (not recorded which).

The J gene is TRBJ2-3, the V gene TRBV9; TRBD2 matches at 11 bases. With 4 bases clipped from V and 2 bases from J, the junction kept 6 bases outside the gene matches. The germline V gene encodes CDR1 SGDLS and CDR2 YYNGEE. The CDR3 is made up of 16 amino acids. The DNA for the CDR3 is TGTGCCAGCAGCCCGCGGACTAGCGGGTTCACAGATACGCAGTATTTT. Its translation: CASSPRTSGFTDTQYF.

This clonotype occurred a few times. The chain couples TRBV28 to TRBJ1-2; D gene uncertain. Germline assignment: CDR1 MDHEN and CDR2 SYDVKM. The length of the CDR3 is 16 residues. V dropped 5 bases and J dropped 2 bases, with 18 bases sitting between them. The CDR3 DNA is TGTGCCAGCAGTCCGGCGAAAGTGTCCGCAAACTATGGCTACACCTTC. Translation: CASSPAKVSANYGYTF.

This clonotype was seen a few times. The chain has TRBV28 and TRBJ2-1; the match to TRBD2 covers 7 bases. This CDR3 spans 15 amino acids. Per germline, CDR1 MDHEN and CDR2 SYDVKM. V dropped 7 bases and J dropped 0; count of bases not matched to a gene: 6. CDR3 coding DNA: TGTGCCAGCATCGGCGGGGGAAACTCCTACAATGAGCAGTTCTTC. Its translation is CASIGGGNSYNEQFF.

This clonotype was detected a few times. The chain recombines TRBV27 with TRBJ2-3, with TRBD2 matching over 8 bases. This CDR3 is 15 amino acids long. Germline loops: CDR1 MNHEY, CDR2 SMNVEV (reference sequence). V was clipped by 7 bases and J by 4 bases; unmatched bases: 10. CDR3 nucleotides: TGTGCCAGCACCTTCGGGGGGGCCGGGGCAGATACGCAGTATTTT. The encoded protein is CASTFGGAGADTQYF.

This clonotype was detected a few times. The chain links TRBV4-1 to TRBJ2-1; 13 bases are shared with TRBD2. Germline V lookup: CDR1 MGHRA, CDR2 YSYEKL. Trimming took 4 bases from V and 8 from J; bases not matched to a gene: 5. The CDR3 length is 15 residues. This CDR3 is CASSLQGTSGDEQFF. The DNA of the CDR3 is TGCGCCAGCAGCCTCCAGGGGACTAGCGGGGATGAGCAGTTCTTC.

V usage is TRBV6-5 and J usage is TRBJ2-2, with D perhaps matching TRBD2 (6 bases). Germline V gene sequence: CDR1 MNHEY, CDR2 SVGAGI. The CDR3 sequence is 15 residues long. V lost 2 bases, J lost 0 bases, and 7 bases lay in between. DNA for the CDR3: TGTGCCAGCAGTTACGGGGGGTCGAACACCGGGGAGCTGTTTTTT. It yields the protein CASSYGGSNTGELFF.

The chain uses TRBV4-1 and TRBJ2-7; 9 nucleotides line up with TRBD1. Germline lookup yields CDR1 MGHRA and CDR2 YSYEKL. Trimming took 3 bases from V and 4 from J; bases not matched to a gene: 10. This CDR3 contains 16 residues. DNA of the CDR3: TGCGCCAGCAGCCAGAACCCGACAGGGGGGAAGTACGAGCAGTACTTC. Encoded protein: CASSQNPTGGKYEQYF.

V gene TRBV6-5 combines with J gene TRBJ1-1; maybe TRBD1 (5 bases). Deletions cut 4 bases from V and 4 bases from J, with 10 bases between. The CDR3 has 13 amino acids. Germline lookup yields CDR1 MNHEY and CDR2 SVGAGI. The CDR3 is CASSSRGITEAFF. The CDR3 bases are TGTGCCAGCAGTTCAAGGGGCATCACTGAAGCTTTCTTT.

The chain has TRBV7-9 and TRBJ1-5; D unresolved. V lost 3 bases, J lost 3 bases, and 9 bases lay in between. CDR3 length: 14 amino acids. CDR1 and CDR2 from the germline V gene are SEHNR and FQNEAQ (reference sequence). The CDR3 region has the DNA TGTGCCAGCAGCTTGGGAGGATACAATCAGCCCCAGCATTTT. It specifies CASSLGGYNQPQHF.

In this sample, this clonotype turned up a few times. The chain employs TRBV7-9 and TRBJ2-2; the D is unclear. V lost 3 bases to trimming and J lost 4 bases, with 9 bases between them. Germline V gives CDR1 SEHNR, CDR2 FQNEAQ (reference sequence). This CDR3 has 14 residues. CDR3 region: CASSLIGPTGELFF. The CDR3 DNA sequence: TGTGCCAGCAGCTTGATAGGCCCCACCGGGGAGCTGTTTTTT. The entire variable domain, with the rest obtained from reference TRBV7-9 and TRBJ2-2, is as follows: DTGVSQNPRHKITKRGQNVTFRCDPISEHNRLYWYRQTLGQGPEFLTYFQNEAQLEKSRLLSDRFSAERPKGSFSTLEIQRTEQGDSAMYLCASSLIGPTGELFFGEGSRLTVL.

J is TRBJ2-1 and V is TRBV2; D is unresolved. Germline assignment: CDR1 SNHLY and CDR2 FYNNEI. V was pared by 7 bases and J by 4 bases, with 14 bases between. CDR3 length: 14 amino acids. The CDR3 region is CASTLLQRYNEQFF. The CDR3 DNA follows: TGTGCCAGCACTCTCTTGCAGAGATACAATGAGCAGTTCTTC.

The table lists this clonotype with a few counts. The chain links TRBV19 to TRBJ2-3; no definite D call. The CDR3 is made up of 15 amino acids. V gave up 1 base and J gave up 4 bases, with 12 bases separating them. Per germline, CDR1 LNHDA and CDR2 SQIVND (reference sequence). DNA for the CDR3: TGTGCCAGTAGTATAGGATGGGAAGGGCCAGATACGCAGTATTTT. It yields the protein CASSIGWEGPDTQYF.

The chain recombines TRBV11-3 with TRBJ1-1, with D tentatively TRBD1 (5 bases). This CDR3 contains 14 residues. V was clipped by 0 bases and J by 1 base, with 6 bases between them. CDR1 SGHNT and CDR2 YENEEA come from the germline V gene. In DNA, the CDR3 is TGTGCCAGCAGCTTAGACGGGGCGAACACTGAAGCTTTCTTT. Encoded protein: CASSLDGANTEAFF.

Only one count was recorded for this clonotype. This chain connects TRBV3-1 to TRBJ2-3, with TRBD2 identical over 8 bases. Germline V CDR1 and CDR2: LGHDT, YNNKEL (reference sequence). The CDR3 covers 14 residues. Unmatched junction bases numbered 6, after V lost 4 bases and J lost 6 bases. CDR3 region: CASSRSGGRDTQYF. As DNA, the CDR3 is TGTGCCAGCAGCCGAAGCGGGGGCAGGGATACGCAGTATTTT.